The clone carrying this T cell receptor beta chain was detected only a few times. The data belong to a study of blood T cell repertoires in COVID-19. Produced via immunoSEQ multiplex PCR; TCRdb's table is partial and in-frame only. The repertoire holds 16,000 or so clones, approximately 86% seen once, with around 13% in the top ten. The ends were cut back, 1 base at V and 7 bases at J, with 11 bases in the middle. The V gene's germline CDR1 is MNHNY and CDR2 SVGAGI (reference sequence). The CDR3 loop spans 14 amino acids. This clonotype was sampled from a human donor in a cohort sampled during active COVID-19. The chain combines TRBV6-6 with TRBJ2-1, with D perhaps matching TRBD1 (5 bases). The sample taken for sequencing was peripheral blood. CDR3 in DNA: TGTGCCAGCAGTTACTACGACAGTAGTAATGAGCAGTTCTTC. It specifies CASSYYDSSNEQFF.